A selection of T cell receptor beta chains follows, all from one sample in a study of T cell repertoires in cytomegalovirus infection. In TCRdb, the reads were re-called with MiXCR into one record per CDR3 protein. The repertoire holds 150,000 to 200,000 distinct CDR3 sequences, with 7.5% to 10% as singletons. The sequenced sample was PBMCs. The receptors were sampled from a human donor in good health (CMV status not recorded). Some clones in this sample may be carry-over from other donors' samples. Both conserved end residues are part of each CDR3. D genes are given only for firm matches. The size entry is marked missing in some rows and otherwise reads once, few, many or a size class.

TRBJ2-4 | 18 | many | TRBV20-1 | TRBD2 | CSLTGLAGSPRAKNIQYF | TGCAGTCTAACGGGACTAGCGGGAAGTCCGAGGGCCAAAAACATTCAGTACTTC
TRBJ2-1 | 16 | . | TRBV7-2 | TRBD2 | CASSLDLAGRRNEQFF | TGTGCCAGCAGCTTAGATTTAGCGGGGAGGAGGAATGAGCAGTTCTTC
TRBJ2-1 | 14 | many | TRBV7-2 | TRBD2 | CASSPRTRNNEQFF | TGTGCCAGCAGCCCCCGGACTAGGAACAATGAGCAGTTCTTC
TRBJ2-1 | 15 | few | TRBV4-3 | TRBD2 | CASSQGLAGANEQFF | TGCGCCAGCAGCCAAGGACTAGCGGGAGCCAATGAGCAGTTCTTC
TRBJ2-3 | 15 | many | TRBV7-6 | TRBD2 | CASSPDGGYTDTQYF | TGTGCCAGCAGCCCCGACGGGGGGTACACAGATACGCAGTATTTT
TRBJ1-2 | 12 | few | TRBV28 | . | CASSLRVYGYTF | TGTGCCAGCAGTTTGCGGGTCTATGGCTACACCTTC
TRBJ2-3 | 18 | . | TRBV5-4 | TRBD2 | CASSSPGLAGGRTDTQYF | TGTGCCAGCAGCTCTCCGGGACTAGCGGGGGGGCGGACAGATACGCAGTATTTT
TRBJ2-5 | 15 | many | TRBV7-2 | TRBD2 | CASSLASGRAETQYF | TGTGCCAGCAGCTTAGCTAGCGGGAGGGCAGAGACCCAGTACTTC
TRBJ1-4 | 15 | many | TRBV28 | . | CASSSYRATNEKLFF | TGTGCCAGCAGCTCTTACAGGGCAACTAATGAAAAACTGTTTTTT
TRBJ1-2 | 14 | . | TRBV7-9 | . | CASSLVDRGYGYTF | TGTGCCAGCAGCTTAGTTGACAGAGGATATGGCTACACCTTC
TRBJ2-1 | 15 | few | TRBV20-1 | TRBD1 | CSASSIGQGWNEQFF | TGCAGTGCCTCCTCTATTGGACAGGGGTGGAATGAGCAGTTCTTC
TRBJ2-3 | 15 | . | TRBV6-2/TRBV6-3 | TRBD2 | CASSLSGRADHTQYF | TGTGCCAGCAGCTTAAGCGGGAGGGCCGATCATACGCAGTATTTT